Listed below are T cell receptor beta chains from one sample, sequenced in a study of beta chain features in type 1 diabetes. Data came from immunoSEQ multiplex PCR; TCRdb stores just in-frame clones and leaves some out. The profile shows roughly 250,000 clones, over 8.5% of them singletons. Sequenced: naive CD4+ T cells from blood. The receptors stem from a young woman in good health. The CDR3 runs from the conserved cysteine through the conserved F or W. D genes are given only for firm matches. Clone size is given for some rows only: seen once, a few or many times, or a class if the clone is expanded.

v_call	j_call	cdr3_length	d_call	clone_size	cdr3_aa	cdr3_nt
TRBV5-1	TRBJ2-3	17	TRBD2	few	CASSSGLAGGPEDTQYF	TGCGCCAGCAGCTCGGGACTAGCGGGAGGGCCGGAAGATACGCAGTATTTT
TRBV19	TRBJ2-1	13	NA	few	CATSGERDNEQFF	TGTGCCACCTCGGGGGAGCGGGACAATGAGCAGTTCTTC
TRBV15	TRBJ2-7	16	TRBD1	NA	CATSRRAGTGAYEQYF	TGTGCCACCAGCAGAAGAGCCGGGACAGGGGCATACGAGCAGTACTTC
TRBV5-1	TRBJ2-2	18	TRBD1	few	CASSWGLTGTGSTGELFF	TGCGCCAGCAGCTGGGGACTAACCGGGACAGGGTCCACCGGGGAGCTGTTTTTT
TRBV29-1	TRBJ1-2	13	NA	NA	CSVTDVANYGYTF	TGCAGCGTCACAGACGTCGCTAACTATGGCTACACCTTC
TRBV5-4	TRBJ2-7	13	TRBD1	NA	CASSPRDSYEQYF	TGTGCCAGCAGCCCCCGGGACAGCTACGAGCAGTACTTC
TRBV5-1	TRBJ2-5	15	NA	few	CASSLIRGDQETQYF	TGCGCCAGCAGCTTGATACGAGGTGACCAAGAGACCCAGTACTTC
TRBV30	TRBJ1-4	18	NA	few	CAWGPGIKAYATNEKLFF	TGTGCCTGGGGCCCGGGGATAAAGGCTTATGCAACTAATGAAAAACTGTTTTTT
TRBV5-1	TRBJ2-5	12	NA	NA	CASSSDRETQYF	TGCGCCAGCAGCTCCGATCGGGAGACCCAGTACTTC
TRBV9	TRBJ2-7	16	NA	NA	CASSPPGGRSYYEQYF	TGTGCCAGCAGCCCCCCGGGTGGCAGATCGTACTACGAGCAGTACTTC
TRBV11-2	TRBJ2-7	14	NA	few	CASSWGQALYEQYF	TGTGCCAGCAGCTGGGGACAAGCCCTCTACGAGCAGTACTTC
TRBV12-5	TRBJ2-2	15	TRBD2	few	CASGFGLAVMRELFF	TGTGCTAGTGGTTTCGGACTAGCGGTTATGAGGGAGCTGTTTTTT
TRBV19	TRBJ2-6	16	NA	NA	CASQTEITSGANVLTF	TGTGCCAGTCAGACAGAGATAACCTCTGGGGCCAACGTCCTGACTTTC
TRBV6-1	TRBJ1-3	18	NA	NA	CASSEVTSRTRSGNTIYF	TGTGCCAGCAGTGAAGTAACCAGTCGGACACGCTCTGGAAACACCATATATTTT
TRBV7-2	TRBJ2-1	14	NA	few	CASSLGGRTGEQFF	TGTGCCAGCAGCTTAGGGGGCCGGACCGGTGAGCAGTTCTTC
TRBV29-1	TRBJ2-7	14	TRBD2	NA	CSVLTSGRSYEQYF	TGCAGCGTTTTGACTAGCGGGAGATCCTACGAGCAGTACTTC
TRBV7-7	TRBJ2-1	11	TRBD2	many	CGAGAYNEQFF	TGTGGAGCGGGGGCGTACAATGAGCAGTTCTTC
TRBV10-3	TRBJ1-1	13	NA	NA	CAISEAGRTEAFF	TGTGCCATCAGTGAAGCAGGGAGGACTGAAGCTTTCTTT
TRBV5-1	TRBJ2-5	16	TRBD2	NA	CASSNGLAGNQETQYF	TGCGCCAGCAGCAACGGACTAGCGGGGAACCAAGAGACCCAGTACTTC
TRBV19	TRBJ2-2	16	TRBD1	NA	CASSGRQGANTGELFF	TGTGCCAGTAGTGGACGACAGGGCGCGAACACCGGGGAGCTGTTTTTT
TRBV5-6	TRBJ2-5	15	NA	few	CASSLAGGSGETQYF	TGTGCCAGCAGCTTGGCCGGCGGCAGCGGCGAGACCCAGTACTTC
TRBV6-6	TRBJ1-1	12	TRBD1	few	CASRGTGEQAFF	TGTGCCAGCAGGGGGACAGGGGAGCAGGCTTTCTTT